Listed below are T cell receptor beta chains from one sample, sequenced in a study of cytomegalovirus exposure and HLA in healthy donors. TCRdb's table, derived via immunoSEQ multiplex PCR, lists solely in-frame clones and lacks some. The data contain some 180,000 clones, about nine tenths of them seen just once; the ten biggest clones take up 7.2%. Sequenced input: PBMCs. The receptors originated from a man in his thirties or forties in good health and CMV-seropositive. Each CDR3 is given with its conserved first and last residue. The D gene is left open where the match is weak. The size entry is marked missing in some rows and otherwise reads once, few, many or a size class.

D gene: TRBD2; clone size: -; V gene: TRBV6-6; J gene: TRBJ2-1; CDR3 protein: CASSQLAGDNEQFF; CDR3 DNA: TGTGCCAGCAGTCAACTAGCGGGAGACAATGAGCAGTTCTTC
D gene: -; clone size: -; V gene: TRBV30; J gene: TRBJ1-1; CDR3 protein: CAWSYGTPMLYNTEAFF; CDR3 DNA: TGTGCCTGGAGTTATGGAACCCCGATGCTGTACAACACTGAAGCTTTCTTT
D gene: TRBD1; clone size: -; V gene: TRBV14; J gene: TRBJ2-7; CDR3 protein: CASSQDRTGRGHEQYF; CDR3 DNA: TGTGCCAGCAGCCAAGATAGGACAGGCAGGGGCCACGAGCAGTACTTC
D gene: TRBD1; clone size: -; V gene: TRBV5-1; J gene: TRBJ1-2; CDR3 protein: CASRRQGANYGYTF; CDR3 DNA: TGCGCCAGCAGGAGACAGGGCGCTAACTATGGCTACACCTTC
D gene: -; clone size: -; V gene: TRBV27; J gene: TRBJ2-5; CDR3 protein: CASSISGGETQYF; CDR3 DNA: TGTGCCAGCAGTATATCTGGGGGGGAGACCCAGTACTTC
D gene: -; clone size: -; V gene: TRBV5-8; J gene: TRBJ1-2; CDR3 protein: CASSWGAYGYTF; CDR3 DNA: TGTGCCAGCAGCTGGGGGGCCTATGGCTACACCTTC
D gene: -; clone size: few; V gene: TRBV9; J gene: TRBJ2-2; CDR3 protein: CASSVGGNAGELFF; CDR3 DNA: TGTGCCAGCAGCGTAGGAGGGAACGCCGGGGAGCTGTTTTTT
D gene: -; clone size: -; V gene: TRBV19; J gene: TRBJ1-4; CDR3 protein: CASSIPGTISTNEKLFF; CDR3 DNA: TGTGCCAGTAGTATTCCCGGGACAATATCAACTAATGAAAAACTGTTTTTT
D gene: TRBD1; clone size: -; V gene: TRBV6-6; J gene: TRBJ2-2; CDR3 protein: CASSPGQGIDAGELFF; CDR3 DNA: TGTGCCAGCAGCCCGGGACAGGGAATCGATGCCGGGGAGCTGTTTTTT
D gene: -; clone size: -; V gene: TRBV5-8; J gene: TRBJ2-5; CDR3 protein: CASSLDQETQYF; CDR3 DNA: TGTGCCAGCAGCTTGGACCAAGAGACCCAGTACTTC
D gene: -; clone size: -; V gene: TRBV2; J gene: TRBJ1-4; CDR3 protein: CASSESQLNEKLFF; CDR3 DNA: TGTGCCAGCAGTGAAAGTCAGCTTAATGAAAAACTGTTTTTT
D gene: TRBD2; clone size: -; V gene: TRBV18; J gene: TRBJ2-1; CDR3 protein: CASTGALAGAGSYNEQFF; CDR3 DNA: TGTGCCAGCACCGGGGCACTAGCGGGAGCTGGGTCCTACAATGAGCAGTTCTTC
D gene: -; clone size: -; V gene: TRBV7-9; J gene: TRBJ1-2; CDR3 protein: CASSLDADPGSGYTF; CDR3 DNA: TGTGCCAGCAGCTTAGATGCGGACCCAGGATCGGGCTACACCTTC
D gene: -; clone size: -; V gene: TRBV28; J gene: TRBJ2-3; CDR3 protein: CASSHSGRISTDTQYF; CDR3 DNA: TGTGCCAGCAGTCACTCGGGACGGATTAGCACAGATACGCAGTATTTT
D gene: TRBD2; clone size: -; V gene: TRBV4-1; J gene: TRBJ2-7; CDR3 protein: CASSQSDGLADEQYF; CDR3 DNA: TGCGCCAGCAGCCAAAGTGATGGCCTAGCGGACGAGCAGTACTTC
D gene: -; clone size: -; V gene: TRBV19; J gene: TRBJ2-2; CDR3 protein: CASSIPGRGAANTGELFF; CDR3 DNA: TGTGCCAGTAGTATACCCGGACGGGGGGCGGCGAACACCGGGGAGCTGTTTTTT
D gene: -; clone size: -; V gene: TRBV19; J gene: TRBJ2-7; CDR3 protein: CASSNKNGRNEQYF; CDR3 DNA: TGTGCCAGTAGTAATAAAAACGGGAGAAACGAGCAGTACTTC
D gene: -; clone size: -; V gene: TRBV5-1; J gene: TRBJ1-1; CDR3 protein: CASSSTRVSNTEAFF; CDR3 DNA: TGCGCCAGCAGCTCCACCAGGGTTTCGAACACTGAAGCTTTCTTT
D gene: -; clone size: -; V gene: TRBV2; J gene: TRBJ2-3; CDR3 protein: CASSPRDTDTQYF; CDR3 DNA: TGTGCCAGCAGTCCCAGGGACACAGATACGCAGTATTTT
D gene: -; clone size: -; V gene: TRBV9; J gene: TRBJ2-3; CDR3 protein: CASSVGGPGADTQYF; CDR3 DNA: TGTGCCAGCAGCGTAGGGGGCCCGGGTGCAGATACGCAGTATTTT
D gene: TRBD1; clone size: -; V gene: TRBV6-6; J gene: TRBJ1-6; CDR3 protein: CASTPGTDNSPLHF; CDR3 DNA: TGTGCCAGCACCCCCGGGACAGACAATTCACCCCTCCACTTT
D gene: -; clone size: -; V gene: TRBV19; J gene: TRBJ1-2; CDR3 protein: CASRHLYGYTF; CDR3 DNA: TGTGCCAGTAGGCACCTCTATGGCTACACCTTC
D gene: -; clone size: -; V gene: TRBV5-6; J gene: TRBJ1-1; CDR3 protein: CASSFQGEWGNTEAFF; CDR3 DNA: TGTGCCAGCAGCTTCCAGGGAGAGTGGGGAAACACTGAAGCTTTCTTT
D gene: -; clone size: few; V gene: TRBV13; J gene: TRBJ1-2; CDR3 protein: CASSYRAAADGYTF; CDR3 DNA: TGTGCCAGCAGCTACAGGGCTGCTGCAGATGGCTACACCTTC
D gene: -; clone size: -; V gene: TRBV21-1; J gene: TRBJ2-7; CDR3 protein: CASSKGTRTYEQYF; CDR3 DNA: TGTGCCAGCAGCAAAGGGACTCGAACCTACGAGCAGTACTTC
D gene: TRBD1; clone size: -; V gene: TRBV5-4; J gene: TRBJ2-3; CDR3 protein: CASSLLGTATDTQYF; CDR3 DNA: TGTGCCAGCAGCTTGCTTGGGACAGCCACAGATACGCAGTATTTT
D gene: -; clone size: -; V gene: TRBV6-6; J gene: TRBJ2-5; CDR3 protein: CASSYSGWGQETQYF; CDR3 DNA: TGTGCCAGCAGTTACTCGGGCTGGGGACAAGAGACCCAGTACTTC
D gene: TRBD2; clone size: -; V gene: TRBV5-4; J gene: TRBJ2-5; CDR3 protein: CASSVGLAGVETQYF; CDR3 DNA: TGTGCCAGCAGCGTGGGACTAGCGGGGGTAGAGACCCAGTACTTC
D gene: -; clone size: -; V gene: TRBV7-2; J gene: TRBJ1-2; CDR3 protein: CASSPSDGLVYGYTF; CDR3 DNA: TGTGCCAGCAGCCCGTCGGACGGTTTGGTCTATGGCTACACCTTC
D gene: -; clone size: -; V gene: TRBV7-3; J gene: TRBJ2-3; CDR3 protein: CASSSLNLDTQYF; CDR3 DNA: TGTGCCAGCAGCTCCCTCAATCTGGATACGCAGTATTTT
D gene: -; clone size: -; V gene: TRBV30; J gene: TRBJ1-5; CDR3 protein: CAWKGGLGNQPQHF; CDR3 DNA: TGTGCCTGGAAAGGGGGGCTTGGCAATCAGCCCCAGCATTTT
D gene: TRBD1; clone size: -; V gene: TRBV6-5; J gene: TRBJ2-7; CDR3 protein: CASSYSDRGSYEQYF; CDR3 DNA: TGTGCCAGCAGTTACTCCGACAGGGGATCCTACGAGCAGTACTTC
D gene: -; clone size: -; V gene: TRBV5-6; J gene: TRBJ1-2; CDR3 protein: CASSASYGYTF; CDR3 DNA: TGTGCCAGCAGCGCGAGCTATGGCTACACCTTC
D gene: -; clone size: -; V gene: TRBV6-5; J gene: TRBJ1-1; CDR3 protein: CASSSTGGGTEAFF; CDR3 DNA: TGTGCCAGCAGTTCGACAGGTGGGGGCACTGAAGCTTTCTTT
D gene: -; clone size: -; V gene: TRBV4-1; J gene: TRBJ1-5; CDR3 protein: CASSQEGRGDQPQHF; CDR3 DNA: TGCGCCAGCAGCCAAGAAGGCAGGGGCGATCAGCCCCAGCATTTT
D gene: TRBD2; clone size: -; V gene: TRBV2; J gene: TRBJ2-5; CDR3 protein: CASSRPGLADQETQYF; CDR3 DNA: TGTGCCAGCAGCAGACCGGGACTAGCGGACCAAGAGACCCAGTACTTC
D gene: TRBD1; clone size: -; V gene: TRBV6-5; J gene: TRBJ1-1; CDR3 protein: CASSKDRGLNTEAFF; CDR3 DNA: TGTGCCAGCAGTAAAGACAGGGGGCTTAACACTGAAGCTTTCTTT
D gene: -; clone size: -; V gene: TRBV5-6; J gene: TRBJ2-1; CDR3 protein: CASSKILIDNEQFF; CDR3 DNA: TGTGCCAGCAGTAAGATCCTTATCGACAATGAGCAGTTCTTC
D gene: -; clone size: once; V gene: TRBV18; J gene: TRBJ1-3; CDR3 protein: CASSKMTGQTMGSGNTIYF; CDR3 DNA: TGTGCCAGCTCTAAAATGACAGGCCAAACGATGGGCTCTGGAAACACCATATATTTT
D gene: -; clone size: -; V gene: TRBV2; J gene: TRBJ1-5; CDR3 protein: CASRLQGVRQPQHF; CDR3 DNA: TGTGCCAGCAGACTGCAGGGAGTTCGGCAGCCCCAGCATTTT
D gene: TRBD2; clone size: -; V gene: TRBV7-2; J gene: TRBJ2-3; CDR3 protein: CASSPLAGGFSSTDTQYF; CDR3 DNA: TGTGCCAGCAGCCCTTTAGCGGGAGGCTTTTCTAGCACAGATACGCAGTATTTT
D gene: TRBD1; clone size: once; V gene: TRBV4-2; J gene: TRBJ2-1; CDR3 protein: CASSQGFHILGRQGATEQFF; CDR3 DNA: TGTGCCAGCAGCCAGGGATTCCACATATTGGGCCGACAGGGGGCGACTGAGCAGTTCTTC
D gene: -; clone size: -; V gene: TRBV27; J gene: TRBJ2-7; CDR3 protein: CASSVAVSYEQYF; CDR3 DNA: TGTGCCAGCAGTGTAGCGGTATCCTACGAGCAGTACTTC
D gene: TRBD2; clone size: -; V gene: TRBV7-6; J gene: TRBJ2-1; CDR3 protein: CATAPGTSGMYNEQFF; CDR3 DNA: TGTGCCACCGCGCCTGGGACTAGCGGGATGTACAATGAGCAGTTCTTC
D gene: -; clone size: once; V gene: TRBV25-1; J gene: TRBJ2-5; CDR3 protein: CASSEFNQETQYF; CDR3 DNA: TGTGCCAGCAGTGAATTTAATCAAGAGACCCAGTACTTC
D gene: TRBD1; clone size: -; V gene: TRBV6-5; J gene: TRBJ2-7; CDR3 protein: CASTKWTGFIGEQYF; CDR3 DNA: TGTGCCAGCACGAAGTGGACAGGGTTTATCGGCGAGCAGTACTTC
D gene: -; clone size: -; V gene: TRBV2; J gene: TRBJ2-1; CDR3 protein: CASSLYMNNEQFF; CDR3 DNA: TGTGCCAGCAGTTTATACATGAACAATGAGCAGTTCTTC
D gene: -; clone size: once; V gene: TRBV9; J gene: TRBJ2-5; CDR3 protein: CASSPFLGTQETQYF; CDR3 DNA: TGTGCCAGCAGCCCGTTTCTCGGTACGCAAGAGACCCAGTACTTC
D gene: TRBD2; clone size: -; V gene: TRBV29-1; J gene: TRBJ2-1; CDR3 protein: CSVGLAGISYNEQFF; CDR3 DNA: TGCAGCGTTGGGCTAGCGGGAATATCTTACAATGAGCAGTTCTTC
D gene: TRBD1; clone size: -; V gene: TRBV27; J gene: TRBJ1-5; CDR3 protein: CASSLGTGLPSTQHF; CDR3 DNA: TGTGCCAGCAGTTTGGGGACAGGGCTTCCTTCGACCCAGCATTTT
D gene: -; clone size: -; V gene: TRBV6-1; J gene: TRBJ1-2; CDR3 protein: CASRAIGGGYTF; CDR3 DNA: TGTGCCAGCAGGGCCATCGGTGGCGGCTACACCTTC
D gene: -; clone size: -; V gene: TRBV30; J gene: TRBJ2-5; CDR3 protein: CAWSVGQYLQETQYF; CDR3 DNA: TGTGCCTGGAGTGTGGGGCAGTACCTCCAAGAGACCCAGTACTTC
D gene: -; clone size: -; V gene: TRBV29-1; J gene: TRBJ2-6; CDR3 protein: CSVRTGQGVGANVLTF; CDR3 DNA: TGCAGCGTGCGAACAGGTCAGGGCGTCGGGGCCAACGTCCTGACTTTC
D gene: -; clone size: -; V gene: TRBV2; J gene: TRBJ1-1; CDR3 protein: CASGYRLVGVNTEAFF; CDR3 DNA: TGTGCCAGCGGGTACAGGCTGGTAGGAGTGAACACTGAAGCTTTCTTT